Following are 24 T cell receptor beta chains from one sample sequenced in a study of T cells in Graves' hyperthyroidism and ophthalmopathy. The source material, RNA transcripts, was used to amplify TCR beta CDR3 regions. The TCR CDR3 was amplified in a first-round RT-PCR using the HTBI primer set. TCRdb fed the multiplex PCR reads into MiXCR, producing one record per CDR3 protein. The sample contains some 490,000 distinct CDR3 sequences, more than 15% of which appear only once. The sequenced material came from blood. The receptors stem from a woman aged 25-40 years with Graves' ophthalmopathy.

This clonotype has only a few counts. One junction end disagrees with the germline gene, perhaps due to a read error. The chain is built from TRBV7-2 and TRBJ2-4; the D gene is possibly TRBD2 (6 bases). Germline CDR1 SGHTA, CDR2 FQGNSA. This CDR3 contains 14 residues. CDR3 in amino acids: CASSLREAKNTQYF. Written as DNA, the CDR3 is TGTGCCAGCAGCCTTAGGGAGGCCAAAAACACTCAGTACTTC.

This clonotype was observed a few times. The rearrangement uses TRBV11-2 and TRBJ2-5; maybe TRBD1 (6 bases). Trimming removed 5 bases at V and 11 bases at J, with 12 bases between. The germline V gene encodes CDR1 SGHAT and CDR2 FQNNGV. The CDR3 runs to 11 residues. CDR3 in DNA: TGTGCCAGCAGCGCGGTGGGACAACAGTACTTC. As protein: CASSAVGQQYF.

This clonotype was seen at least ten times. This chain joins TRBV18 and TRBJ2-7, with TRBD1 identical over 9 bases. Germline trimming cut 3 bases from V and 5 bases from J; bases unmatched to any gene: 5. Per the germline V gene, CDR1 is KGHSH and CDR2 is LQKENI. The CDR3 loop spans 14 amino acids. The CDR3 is CASSPGQGSDEQYF. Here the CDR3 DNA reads TGTGCCAGCTCACCCGGACAGGGGTCTGACGAGCAGTACTTC.

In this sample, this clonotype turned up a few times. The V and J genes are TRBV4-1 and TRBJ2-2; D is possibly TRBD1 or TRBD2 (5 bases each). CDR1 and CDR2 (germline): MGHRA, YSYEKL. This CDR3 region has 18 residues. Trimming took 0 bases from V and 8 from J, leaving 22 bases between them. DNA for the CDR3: TGCGCCAGCAGCCAAGACCCCTCCGGGACCCTTGGGTTGGGGGAGCTGTTTTTT. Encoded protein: CASSQDPSGTLGLGELFF.

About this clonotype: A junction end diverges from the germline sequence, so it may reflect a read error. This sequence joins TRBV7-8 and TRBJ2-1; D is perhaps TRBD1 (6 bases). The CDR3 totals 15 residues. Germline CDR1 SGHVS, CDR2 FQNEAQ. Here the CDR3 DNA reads TGCGCCAGCAGCCAGCAGGACAGAGATTACAATGAGCAGTTCTTC. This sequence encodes CASSQQDRDYNEQFF. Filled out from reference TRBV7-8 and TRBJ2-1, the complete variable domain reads GAGVSQSPRYKVAKRGQDVALRCDPISGHVSLFWYQQALGQGPEFLTYFQNEAQLDKSGLPSDRFFAERPEGSVSTLKIQRTQQEDSAVYLCASSQQDRDYNEQFFGPGTRLTVL.

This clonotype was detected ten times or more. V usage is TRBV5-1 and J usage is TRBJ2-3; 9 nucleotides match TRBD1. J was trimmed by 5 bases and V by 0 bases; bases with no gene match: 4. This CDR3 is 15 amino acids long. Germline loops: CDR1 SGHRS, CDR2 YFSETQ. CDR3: CASSLDRGRVDTQYF. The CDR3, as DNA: TGCGCCAGCAGCTTGGACAGGGGGCGTGTAGATACGCAGTATTTT.

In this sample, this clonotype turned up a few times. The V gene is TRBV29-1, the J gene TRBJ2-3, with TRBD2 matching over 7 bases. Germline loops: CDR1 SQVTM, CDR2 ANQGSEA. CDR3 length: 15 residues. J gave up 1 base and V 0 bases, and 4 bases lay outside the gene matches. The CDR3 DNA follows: TGCAGCGTTGAAGATCGGGAGGAGGGCACAGATACGCAGTATTTT. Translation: CSVEDREEGTDTQYF.

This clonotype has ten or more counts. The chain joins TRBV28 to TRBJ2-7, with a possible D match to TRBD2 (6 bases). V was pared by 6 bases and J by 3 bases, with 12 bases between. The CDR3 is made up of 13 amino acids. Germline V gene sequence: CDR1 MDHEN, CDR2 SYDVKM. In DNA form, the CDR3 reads TGTGCCAGCAGGCGGGAATCTCTCTACGAGCAGTACTTC. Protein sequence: CASRRESLYEQYF.

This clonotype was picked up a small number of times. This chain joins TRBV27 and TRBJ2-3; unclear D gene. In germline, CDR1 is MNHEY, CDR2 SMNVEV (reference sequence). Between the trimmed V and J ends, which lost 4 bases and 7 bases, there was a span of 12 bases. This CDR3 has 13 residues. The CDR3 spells CASSSMETYTQYF. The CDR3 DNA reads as TGTGCCAGCAGTTCGATGGAAACTTATACGCAGTATTTT.

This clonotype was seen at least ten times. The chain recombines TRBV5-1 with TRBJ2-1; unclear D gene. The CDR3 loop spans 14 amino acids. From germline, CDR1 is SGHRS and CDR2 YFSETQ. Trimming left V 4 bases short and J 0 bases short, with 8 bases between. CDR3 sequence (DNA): TGCGCCAGCAGCGGACCGACCTCCTACAATGAGCAGTTCTTC. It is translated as CASSGPTSYNEQFF.

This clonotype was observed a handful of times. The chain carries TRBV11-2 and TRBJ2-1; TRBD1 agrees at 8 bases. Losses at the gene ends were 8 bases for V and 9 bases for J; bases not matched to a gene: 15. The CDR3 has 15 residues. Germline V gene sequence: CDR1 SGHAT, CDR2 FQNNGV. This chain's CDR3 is CASRAGGTGEREQFF. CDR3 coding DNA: TGTGCCAGCCGAGCGGGCGGGACAGGTGAACGTGAGCAGTTCTTC.

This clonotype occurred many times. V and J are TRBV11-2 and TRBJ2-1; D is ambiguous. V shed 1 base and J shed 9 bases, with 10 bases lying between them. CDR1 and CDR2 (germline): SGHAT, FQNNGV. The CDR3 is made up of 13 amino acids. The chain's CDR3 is CASSLAPMGEQFF. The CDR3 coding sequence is TGTGCCAGCAGCTTAGCCCCTATGGGTGAGCAGTTCTTC.

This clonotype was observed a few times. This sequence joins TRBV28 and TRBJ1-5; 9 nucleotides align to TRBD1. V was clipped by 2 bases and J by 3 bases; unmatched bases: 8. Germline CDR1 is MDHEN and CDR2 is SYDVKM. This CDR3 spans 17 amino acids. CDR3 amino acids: CASSLPPGTGINQPQHF. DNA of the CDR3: TGTGCCAGCAGTTTACCACCAGGGACAGGGATCAATCAGCCCCAGCATTTT.

The DNA of the CDR3 is TGTGCCAGCAGCCCAACTAGGTTGGGGGGACAGTATAACTATGGCTACACCTTC. It encodes CASSPTRLGGQYNYGYTF. The chain uses TRBV7-9 and TRBJ1-2, with 7 nucleotides matching TRBD1. Germline V gene sequence: CDR1 SEHNR, CDR2 FQNEAQ (reference sequence). Trimming cost V 5 bases and J 1 base; bases outside gene matches: 16. The CDR3 covers 18 residues.

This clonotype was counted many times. The DNA of the CDR3 is TGTGCCAGCAGTCCAGTTGGGGAGTACAATGAGCAGTTCTTC. This codes for CASSPVGEYNEQFF. The gene calls are TRBV28 and TRBJ2-1; D possibly corresponds to TRBD2 (5 bases). The V end lost 5 bases, the J end lost 4 bases, and 12 bases lay between the germline ends. The CDR3 sequence is 14 residues long. CDR1 is MDHEN, CDR2 SYDVKM, per germline.

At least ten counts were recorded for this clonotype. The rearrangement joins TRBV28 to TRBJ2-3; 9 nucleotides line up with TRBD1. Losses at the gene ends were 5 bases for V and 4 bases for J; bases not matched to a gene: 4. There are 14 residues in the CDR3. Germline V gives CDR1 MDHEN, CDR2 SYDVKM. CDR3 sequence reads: CASSDRGVPDTQYF. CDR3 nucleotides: TGTGCCAGCAGTGACAGGGGGGTCCCAGATACGCAGTATTTT.

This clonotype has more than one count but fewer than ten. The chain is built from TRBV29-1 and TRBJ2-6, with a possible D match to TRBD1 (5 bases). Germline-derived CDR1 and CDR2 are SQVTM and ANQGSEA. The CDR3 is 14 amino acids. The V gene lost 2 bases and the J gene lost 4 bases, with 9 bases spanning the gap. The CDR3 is CSVERGTGANVLTF. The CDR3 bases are TGCAGCGTTGAAAGGGGAACAGGGGCCAACGTCCTGACTTTC.

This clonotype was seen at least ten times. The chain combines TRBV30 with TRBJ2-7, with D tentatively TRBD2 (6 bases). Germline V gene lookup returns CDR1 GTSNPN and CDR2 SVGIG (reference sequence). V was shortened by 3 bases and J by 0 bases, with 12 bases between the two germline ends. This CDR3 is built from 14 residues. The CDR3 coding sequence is TGTGCCTGGAGCCAATGGCGGGACTCCTACGAGCAGTACTTC. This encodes CAWSQWRDSYEQYF.

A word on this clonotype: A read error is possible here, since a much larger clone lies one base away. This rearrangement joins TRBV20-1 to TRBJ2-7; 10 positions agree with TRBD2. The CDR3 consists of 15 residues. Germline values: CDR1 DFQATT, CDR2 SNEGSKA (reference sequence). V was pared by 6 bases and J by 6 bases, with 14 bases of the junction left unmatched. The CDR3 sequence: CSARTSGRTPGEQYF. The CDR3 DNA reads TGCAGTGCCAGGACTAGCGGCCGGACCCCTGGCGAGCAGTACTTC.

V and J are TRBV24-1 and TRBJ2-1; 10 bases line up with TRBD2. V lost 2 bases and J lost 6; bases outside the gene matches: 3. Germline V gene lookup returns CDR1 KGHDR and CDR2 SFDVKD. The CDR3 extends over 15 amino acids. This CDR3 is CATSDSPSGSNEQFF. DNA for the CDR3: TGTGCCACCAGTGATTCCCCTAGCGGGAGCAATGAGCAGTTCTTC.

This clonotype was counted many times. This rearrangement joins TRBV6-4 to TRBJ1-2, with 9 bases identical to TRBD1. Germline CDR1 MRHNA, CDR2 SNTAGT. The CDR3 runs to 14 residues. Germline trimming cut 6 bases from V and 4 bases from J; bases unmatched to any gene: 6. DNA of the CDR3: TGTGCCAGCAGCCCCGGGACAGGGCGCTATGGCTACACCTTC. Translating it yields CASSPGTGRYGYTF.

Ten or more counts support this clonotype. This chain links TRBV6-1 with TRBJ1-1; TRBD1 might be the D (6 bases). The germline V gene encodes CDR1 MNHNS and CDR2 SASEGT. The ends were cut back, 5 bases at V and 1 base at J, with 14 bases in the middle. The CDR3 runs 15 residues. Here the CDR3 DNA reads TGTGCCAGCAGTTCCCTCGGACAGACGAACACTGAAGCTTTCTTT. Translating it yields CASSSLGQTNTEAFF.

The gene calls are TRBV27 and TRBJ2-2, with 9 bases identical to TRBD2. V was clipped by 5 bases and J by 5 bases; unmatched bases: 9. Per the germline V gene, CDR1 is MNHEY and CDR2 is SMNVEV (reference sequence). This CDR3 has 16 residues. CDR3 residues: CASSPGLARLTGELFF. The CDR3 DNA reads TGTGCCAGCAGTCCGGGACTAGCCCGCCTTACCGGGGAGCTGTTTTTT.

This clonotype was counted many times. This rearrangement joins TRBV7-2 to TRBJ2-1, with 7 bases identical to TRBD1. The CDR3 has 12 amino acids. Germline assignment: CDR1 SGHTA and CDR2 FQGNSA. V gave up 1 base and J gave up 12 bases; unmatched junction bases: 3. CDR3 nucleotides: TGTGCCAGCAGCTTAGGCTACAGGGGGCAGTTCTTC. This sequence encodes CASSLGYRGQFF.